Sequencing of this TCR beta chain was carried out in a study of CD4 T cells in relation to SARS-CoV-2 and coronaviruses. Repertoires were generated with immunoSEQ multiplex PCR, while TCRdb's copy carries only in-frame clones and drops some. The sample holds around 20,000 clones, more than 70% seen once. Unexposed donor CD4+ T cells date from about 2010-2018, before the COVID-19 pandemic. The cells were cultured for about ten days before CD4+ T cells were isolated. On days 3 and 7, cultures got half fresh IL-2 medium. This clone was seen a few times. Its antigen is unknown. Germline V gene lookup returns CDR1 SGHRS and CDR2 YFSETQ. V lost 4 bases and J lost 3; bases outside the gene matches: 9. This CDR3 spans 15 amino acids.

This chain uses TRBV5-1 with TRBJ1-1; 7 bases match TRBD1. The TCR comes from a human donor in good health. The sequenced sample was CD4+ T cells from PBMCs, cultured in vitro. CDR3 nucleotides: TGCGCCAGCAGCCTGGGACAGAGCCGGGACACTGAAGCTTTCTTT. This sequence encodes CASSLGQSRDTEAFF.